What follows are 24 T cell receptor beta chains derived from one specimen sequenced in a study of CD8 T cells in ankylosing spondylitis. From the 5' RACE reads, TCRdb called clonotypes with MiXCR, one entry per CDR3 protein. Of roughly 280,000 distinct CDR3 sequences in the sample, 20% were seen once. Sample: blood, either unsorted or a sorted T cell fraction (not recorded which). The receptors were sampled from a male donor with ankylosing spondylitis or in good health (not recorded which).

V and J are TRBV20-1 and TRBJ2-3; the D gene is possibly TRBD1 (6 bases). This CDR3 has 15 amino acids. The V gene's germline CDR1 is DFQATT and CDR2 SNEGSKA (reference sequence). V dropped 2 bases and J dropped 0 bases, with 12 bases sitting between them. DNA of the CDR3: TGCAGTGCTAGAACAGGGCTAGCCAGCACAGATACGCAGTATTTT. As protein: CSARTGLASTDTQYF.

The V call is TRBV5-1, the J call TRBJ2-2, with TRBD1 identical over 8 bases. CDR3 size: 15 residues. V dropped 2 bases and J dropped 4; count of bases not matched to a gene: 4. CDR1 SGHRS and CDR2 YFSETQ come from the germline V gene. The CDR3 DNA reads TGCGCCAGCAGCTTCGGACAGGGAGTCACCGGGGAGCTGTTTTTT. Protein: CASSFGQGVTGELFF.

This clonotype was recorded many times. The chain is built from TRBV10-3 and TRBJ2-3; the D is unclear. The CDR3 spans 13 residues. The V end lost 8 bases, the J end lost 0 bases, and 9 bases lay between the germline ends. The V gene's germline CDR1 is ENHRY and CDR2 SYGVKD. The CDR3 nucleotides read TGTGCCATCCGGCCGGCTAGCACAGATACGCAGTATTTT. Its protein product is CAIRPASTDTQYF.

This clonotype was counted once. The CDR3 protein is CASSTGTSVPGELFF. DNA of the CDR3: TGTGCCAGTAGTACCGGGACTAGCGTGCCCGGGGAGCTGTTTTTT. The J gene is TRBJ2-2, the V gene TRBV19, with 10 bases aligning to TRBD2. Germline values: CDR1 LNHDA, CDR2 SQIVND (reference sequence). V trimming: 4 bases; J trimming: 6 bases; junction bases outside the gene matches: 5. This CDR3 spans 15 amino acids.

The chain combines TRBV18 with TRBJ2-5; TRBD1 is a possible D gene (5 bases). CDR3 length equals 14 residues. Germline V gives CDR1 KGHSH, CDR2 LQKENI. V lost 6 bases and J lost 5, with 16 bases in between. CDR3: CASSPGPSWETQYF. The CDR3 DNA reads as TGTGCCAGCTCCCCAGGGCCCTCGTGGGAGACCCAGTACTTC. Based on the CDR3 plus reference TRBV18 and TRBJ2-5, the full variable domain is NAGVMQNPRHLVRRRGQEARLRCSPMKGHSHVYWYRQLPEEGLKFMVYLQKENIIDESGMPKERFSAEFPKEGPSILRIQQVVRGDSAAYFCASSPGPSWETQYFGPGTRLLVL.

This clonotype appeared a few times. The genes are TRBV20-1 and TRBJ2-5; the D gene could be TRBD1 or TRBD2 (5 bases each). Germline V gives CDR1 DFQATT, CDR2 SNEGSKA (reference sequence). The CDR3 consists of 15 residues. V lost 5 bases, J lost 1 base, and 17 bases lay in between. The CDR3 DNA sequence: TGCAGTGCTCGGCTACTGGGACGGACCCAAGAGACCCAGTACTTC. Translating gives CSARLLGRTQETQYF.

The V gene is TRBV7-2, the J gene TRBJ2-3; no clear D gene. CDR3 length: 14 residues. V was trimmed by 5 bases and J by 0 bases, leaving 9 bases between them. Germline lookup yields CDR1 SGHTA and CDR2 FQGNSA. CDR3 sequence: CASSEPGSTDTQYF. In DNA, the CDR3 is TGTGCCAGCAGCGAGCCCGGCAGCACAGATACGCAGTATTTT.

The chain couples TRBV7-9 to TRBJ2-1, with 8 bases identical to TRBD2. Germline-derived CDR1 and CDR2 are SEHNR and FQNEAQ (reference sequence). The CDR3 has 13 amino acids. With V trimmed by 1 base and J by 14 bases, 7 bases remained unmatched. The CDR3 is CASSLDGGAGEFF. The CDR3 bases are TGTGCCAGCAGCTTAGATGGGGGAGCGGGAGAGTTCTTC.

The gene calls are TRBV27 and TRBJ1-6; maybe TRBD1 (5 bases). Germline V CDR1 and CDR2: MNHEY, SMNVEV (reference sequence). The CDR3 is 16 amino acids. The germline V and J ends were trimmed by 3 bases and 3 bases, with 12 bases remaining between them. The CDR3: CASSFVARDYNSPLHF. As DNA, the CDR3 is TGTGCCAGCAGTTTCGTAGCCAGGGACTATAATTCACCCCTCCACTTT.

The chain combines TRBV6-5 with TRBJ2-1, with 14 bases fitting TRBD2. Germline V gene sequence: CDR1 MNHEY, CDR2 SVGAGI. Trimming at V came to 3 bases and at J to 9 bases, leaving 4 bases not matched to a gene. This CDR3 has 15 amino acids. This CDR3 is CASSYLTSGRGEQFF. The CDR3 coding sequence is TGTGCCAGCAGTTATTTGACTAGCGGGAGGGGTGAGCAGTTCTTC.

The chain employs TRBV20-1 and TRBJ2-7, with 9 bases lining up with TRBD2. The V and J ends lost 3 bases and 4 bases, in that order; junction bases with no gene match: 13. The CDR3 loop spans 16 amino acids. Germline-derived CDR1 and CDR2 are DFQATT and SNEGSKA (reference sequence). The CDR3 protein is CSASHRLREGVYEQYV. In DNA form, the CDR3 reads TGCAGTGCTAGTCATCGGTTGCGGGAGGGTGTTTACGAGCAGTACGTC.

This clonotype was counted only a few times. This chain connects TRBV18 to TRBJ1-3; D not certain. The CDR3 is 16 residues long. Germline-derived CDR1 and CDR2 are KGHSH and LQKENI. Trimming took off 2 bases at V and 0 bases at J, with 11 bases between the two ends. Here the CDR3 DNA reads TGTGCCAGCTCACCAATTGGCTCGAGCTCTGGAAACACCATATATTTT. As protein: CASSPIGSSSGNTIYF.

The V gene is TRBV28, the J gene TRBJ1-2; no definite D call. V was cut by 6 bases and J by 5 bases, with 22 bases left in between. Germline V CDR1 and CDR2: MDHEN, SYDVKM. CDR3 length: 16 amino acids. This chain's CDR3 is CASSRFNGVHLYGYTF. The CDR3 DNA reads TGTGCCAGCAGCCGTTTTAACGGGGTTCACCTGTATGGCTACACCTTC.

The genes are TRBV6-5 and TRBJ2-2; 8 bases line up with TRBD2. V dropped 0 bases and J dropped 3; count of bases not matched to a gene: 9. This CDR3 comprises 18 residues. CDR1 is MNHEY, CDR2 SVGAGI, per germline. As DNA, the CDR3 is TGTGCCAGCAGTTACTCCGGACTAGCTCGGATCTACACCGGGGAGCTGTTTTTT. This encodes CASSYSGLARIYTGELFF.

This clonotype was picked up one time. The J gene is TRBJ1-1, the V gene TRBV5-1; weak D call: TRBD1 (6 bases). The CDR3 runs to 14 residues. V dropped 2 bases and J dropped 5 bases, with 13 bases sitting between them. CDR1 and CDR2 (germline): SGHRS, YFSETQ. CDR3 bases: TGCGCCAGCAGCTTAGGGACACCCGGGACTGAAGCTTTCTTT. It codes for CASSLGTPGTEAFF.

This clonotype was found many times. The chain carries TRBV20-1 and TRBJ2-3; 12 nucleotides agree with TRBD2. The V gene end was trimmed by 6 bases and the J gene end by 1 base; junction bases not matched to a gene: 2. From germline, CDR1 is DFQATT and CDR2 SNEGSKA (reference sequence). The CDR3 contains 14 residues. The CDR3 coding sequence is TGCAGTGCGAGGACTAGCGGGGGCACAGATACGCAGTATTTT. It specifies CSARTSGGTDTQYF.

CDR3: CASSPQQGNTQYF. Here the CDR3 DNA reads TGTGCCAGCAGCCCCCAACAGGGAAATACGCAGTATTTT. The chain has TRBV7-9 and TRBJ2-3, with a tentative D call TRBD1 (6 bases). V was cut by 5 bases and J by 7 bases, with 13 bases left in between. This CDR3 has 13 residues. CDR1 and CDR2 (germline): SEHNR, FQNEAQ (reference sequence).

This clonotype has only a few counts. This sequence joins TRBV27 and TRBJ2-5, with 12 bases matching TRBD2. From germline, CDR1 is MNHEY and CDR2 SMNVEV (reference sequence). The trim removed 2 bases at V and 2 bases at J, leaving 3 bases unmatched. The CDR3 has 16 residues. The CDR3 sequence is CASSLVGTSGQETQYF. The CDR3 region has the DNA TGTGCCAGCAGTTTAGTTGGGACTAGCGGGCAAGAGACCCAGTACTTC.

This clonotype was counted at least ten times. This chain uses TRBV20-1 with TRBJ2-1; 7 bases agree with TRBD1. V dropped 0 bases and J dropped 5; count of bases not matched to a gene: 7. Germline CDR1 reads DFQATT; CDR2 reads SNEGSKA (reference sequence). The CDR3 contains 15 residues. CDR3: CSARDGTATHNEQFF. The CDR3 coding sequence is TGCAGTGCTAGAGATGGGACAGCCACCCACAATGAGCAGTTCTTC.

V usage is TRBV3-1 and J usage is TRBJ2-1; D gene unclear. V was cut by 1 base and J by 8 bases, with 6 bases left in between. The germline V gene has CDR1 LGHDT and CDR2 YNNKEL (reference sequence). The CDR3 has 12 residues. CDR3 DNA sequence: TGTGCCAGCAGCCAAGTCCTACATGAGCAGTTCTTC. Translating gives CASSQVLHEQFF.

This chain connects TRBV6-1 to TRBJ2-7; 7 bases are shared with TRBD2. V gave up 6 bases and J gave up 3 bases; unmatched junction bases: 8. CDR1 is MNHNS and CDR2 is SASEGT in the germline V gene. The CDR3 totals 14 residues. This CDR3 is CASSRTSGHYEQYV. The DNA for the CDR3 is TGTGCCAGCAGCCGGACTAGTGGTCACTACGAGCAGTACGTC.

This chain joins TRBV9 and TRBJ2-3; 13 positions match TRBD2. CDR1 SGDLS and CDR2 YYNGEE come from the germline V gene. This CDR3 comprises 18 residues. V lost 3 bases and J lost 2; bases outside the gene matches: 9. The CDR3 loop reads CASSAGTSGTSYTDTQYF. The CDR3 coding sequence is TGTGCCAGCAGCGCAGGGACTAGCGGGACCTCTTACACAGATACGCAGTATTTT.

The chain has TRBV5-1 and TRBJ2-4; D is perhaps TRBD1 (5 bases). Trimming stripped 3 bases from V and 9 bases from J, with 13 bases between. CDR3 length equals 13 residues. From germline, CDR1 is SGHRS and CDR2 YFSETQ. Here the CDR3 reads CASSSVGQSIQYF. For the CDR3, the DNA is TGCGCCAGCAGCTCTGTTGGACAAAGCATTCAGTACTTC.

Written as DNA, the CDR3 is TGTGCCAGCAGTGAATACCAGGGGAAGGTCAAAAACATTCAGTACTTC. Translated, it gives CASSEYQGKVKNIQYF. The gene calls are TRBV25-1 and TRBJ2-4; maybe TRBD1 (6 bases). The V end lost 0 bases, the J end lost 3 bases, and 12 bases lay between the germline ends. There are 16 residues in the CDR3. CDR1 and CDR2 from the germline V gene are MGHDK and SYGVNS.